These 12 T cell receptor beta chains came from one sample sequenced in a study of T cell responses to AZD1222 COVID-19 vaccine. The protocol was immunoSEQ multiplex PCR, while the TCRdb copy is restricted to in-frame clones and leaves out a portion. This table holds about 83,000 clones, 85% to 95% found once. The sample consisted of peripheral blood, taken on day 0 of MenACWY control vaccination. Receptors were obtained from an adult in good health.

The chain employs TRBV27 and TRBJ2-4; D may be TRBD1 (5 bases). V was clipped by 4 bases and J by 1 base, with 11 bases between them. This CDR3 region has 15 residues. Germline V lookup: CDR1 MNHEY, CDR2 SMNVEV (reference sequence). CDR3 bases: TGTGCCAGCAGTTCGGCAAGGGGCGCCAAAAACATTCAGTACTTC. Amino acid sequence: CASSSARGAKNIQYF.

The chain combines TRBV13 with TRBJ1-5, with D perhaps matching TRBD1 (5 bases). V gave up 1 base and J gave up 3 bases, with 13 bases separating them. The germline gives CDR1 PRHDT, CDR2 FYEKMQ (reference sequence). The CDR3 totals 16 residues. The CDR3 loop is CASSLAGGVNNQPQHF. As DNA, the CDR3 is TGTGCCAGCAGCTTAGCCGGGGGGGTGAACAATCAGCCCCAGCATTTT.

The chain couples TRBV6-2 or TRBV6-3 to TRBJ2-7; no clear D. V lost 5 bases and J lost 4, with 3 bases in between. Germline V gives CDR1 MNHEY, CDR2 SVGEGT. The CDR3 length is 10 residues. The CDR3 nucleotides are TGTGCCAGCAGTGGATACGAGCAGTACTTC. This encodes CASSGYEQYF.

The rearrangement joins TRBV5-8 to TRBJ2-1; D is perhaps TRBD1 or TRBD2 (5 bases each). Germline lookup yields CDR1 SGHTS and CDR2 YDEGEE. The CDR3 length is 13 residues. V was pared by 3 bases and J by 6 bases, with 10 bases between. The CDR3 spells CASSWGSTNEQFF. The DNA of the CDR3 is TGTGCCAGCAGCTGGGGGAGTACCAATGAGCAGTTCTTC.

The chain uses TRBV5-6 and TRBJ2-5; 8 nucleotides agree with TRBD1. J gave up 4 bases and V 4 bases, and 9 bases lay outside the gene matches. The CDR3 has 15 residues. From germline, CDR1 is SGHDT and CDR2 YYEEEE. In DNA, the CDR3 is TGTGCCAGCAGCCCGGCACCAGGGGGCGGAGAGACCCAGTACTTC. Protein sequence: CASSPAPGGGETQYF.

The chain couples TRBV11-2 to TRBJ1-5; tentative D call: TRBD1 (6 bases). The CDR3 length is 13 residues. Germline V gene lookup returns CDR1 SGHAT and CDR2 FQNNGV. Between the trimmed V and J ends, which lost 5 bases and 3 bases, there was a span of 8 bases. CDR3 sequence: CASSRGPNQPQHF. In nucleotides, the CDR3 is TGTGCCAGCAGCCGGGGGCCCAATCAGCCCCAGCATTTT.

The chain links TRBV19 to TRBJ1-3; 8 bases are a match to TRBD1. CDR1 and CDR2 (germline): LNHDA, SQIVND (reference sequence). The CDR3 is 16 residues long. Trimming at V came to 1 base and at J to 4 bases, leaving 6 bases not matched to a gene. CDR3 loop: CASSIARTGQGNTIYF. CDR3 DNA sequence: TGTGCCAGTAGTATAGCCCGGACAGGGCAAGGAAACACCATATATTTT.

This rearrangement joins TRBV5-6 to TRBJ1-1; D uncertain. V lost 1 base, J lost 4 bases, and 8 bases lay in between. The CDR3 totals 13 residues. Germline lookup yields CDR1 SGHDT and CDR2 YYEEEE. CDR3: CASSLSGGTEAFF. As DNA, the CDR3 is TGTGCCAGCAGCTTGTCGGGTGGCACTGAAGCTTTCTTT.

The rearrangement uses TRBV6-5 and TRBJ2-5; D is undetermined. V shed 2 bases and J shed 0 bases, with 10 bases lying between them. In germline, CDR1 is MNHEY, CDR2 SVGAGI. CDR3 length: 15 residues. Written as DNA, the CDR3 is TGTGCCAGCAGTTACAATGGGGTGGACCAAGAGACCCAGTACTTC. It is translated as CASSYNGVDQETQYF.

The V gene is TRBV7-3, the J gene TRBJ1-1; a possible D gene is TRBD1 (5 bases). The V end lost 5 bases, the J end lost 3 bases, and 10 bases lay between the germline ends. This CDR3 has 13 residues. Germline assignment: CDR1 SGHTA and CDR2 FQGTGA. The CDR3 nucleotides read TGTGCCAGCAGCGCCTGGGGCGACACTGAAGCTTTCTTT. Its translation: CASSAWGDTEAFF.

This clone was seen once. The chain recombines TRBV5-1 with TRBJ1-2; D perhaps matches TRBD1 (6 bases). The CDR3 spans 15 residues. Germline V lookup: CDR1 SGHRS, CDR2 YFSETQ. V gave up 4 bases and J gave up 4 bases, with 17 bases separating them. The CDR3 DNA sequence: TGCGCCAGCAGCCCACTTTGGGGGGCGTCCTATGGCTACACCTTC. The encoded protein is CASSPLWGASYGYTF.

The rearrangement uses TRBV7-6 and TRBJ2-2; weak D call: TRBD2 (6 bases). The CDR3 is made up of 16 amino acids. Germline CDR1 reads SGHVS; CDR2 reads FNYEAQ. The germline V and J ends were trimmed by 0 bases and 5 bases, with 13 bases remaining between them. The CDR3 region is CASSLARSSGTGELFF. The CDR3, as DNA: TGTGCCAGCAGCTTAGCGCGGAGTAGCGGTACCGGGGAGCTGTTTTTT.